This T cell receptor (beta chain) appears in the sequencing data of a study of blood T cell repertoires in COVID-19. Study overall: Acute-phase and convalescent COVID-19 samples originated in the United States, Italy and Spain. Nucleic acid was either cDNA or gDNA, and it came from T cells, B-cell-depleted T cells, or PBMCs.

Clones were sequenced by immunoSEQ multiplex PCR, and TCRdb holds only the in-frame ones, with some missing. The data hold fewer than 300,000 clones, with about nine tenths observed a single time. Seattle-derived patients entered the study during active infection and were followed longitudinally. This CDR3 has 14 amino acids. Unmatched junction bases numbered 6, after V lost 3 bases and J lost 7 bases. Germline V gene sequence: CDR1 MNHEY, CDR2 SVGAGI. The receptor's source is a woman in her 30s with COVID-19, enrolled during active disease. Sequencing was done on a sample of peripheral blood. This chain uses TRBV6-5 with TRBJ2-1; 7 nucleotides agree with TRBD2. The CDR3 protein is CASSYRRETNEQFF. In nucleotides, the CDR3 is TGTGCCAGCAGTTATAGGCGGGAGACAAATGAGCAGTTCTTC.